This TCR beta chain was documented in a study of cytomegalovirus exposure and HLA in healthy donors. Using immunoSEQ multiplex PCR, the repertoire was profiled, and TCRdb retains in-frame clones only, with some absent. The sample carries 200,000 to 300,000 clones, 70% to 90% recorded once. Per the germline V gene, CDR1 is SGHTA and CDR2 is FQGNSA. The V end was cut by 2 bases, the J end by 4 bases, with 8 bases between. The CDR3 contains 13 residues. This clone was seen a handful of times. Sequencing was performed on PBMCs. The receptor was derived from a woman aged 25 to 39 in good health and CMV-seropositive. The genes are TRBV7-2 and TRBJ2-5; the D is unclear. Here the CDR3 reads CASSLPPLETQYF. The CDR3 nucleotides are TGTGCCAGCAGCTTACCCCCTCTAGAGACCCAGTACTTC.